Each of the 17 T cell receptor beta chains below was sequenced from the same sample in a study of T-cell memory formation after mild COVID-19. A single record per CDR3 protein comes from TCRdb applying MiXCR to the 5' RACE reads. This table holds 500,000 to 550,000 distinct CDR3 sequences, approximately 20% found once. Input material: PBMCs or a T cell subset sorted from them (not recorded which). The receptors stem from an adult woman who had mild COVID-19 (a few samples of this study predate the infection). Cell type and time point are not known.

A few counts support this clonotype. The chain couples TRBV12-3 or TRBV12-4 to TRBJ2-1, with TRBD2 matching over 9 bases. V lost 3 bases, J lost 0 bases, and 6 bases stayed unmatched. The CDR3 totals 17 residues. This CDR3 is CASSFLAGISSYNEQFF. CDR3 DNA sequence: TGTGCCAGCAGTTTTCTAGCGGGAATTAGCTCCTACAATGAGCAGTTCTTC.

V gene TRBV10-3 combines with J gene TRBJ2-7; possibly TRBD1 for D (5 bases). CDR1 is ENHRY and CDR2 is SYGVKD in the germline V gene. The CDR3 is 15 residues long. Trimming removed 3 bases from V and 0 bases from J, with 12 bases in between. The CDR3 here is CAISDRVSSSYEQYF. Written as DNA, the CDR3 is TGTGCCATCAGTGACAGGGTCAGTAGCTCCTACGAGCAGTACTTC.

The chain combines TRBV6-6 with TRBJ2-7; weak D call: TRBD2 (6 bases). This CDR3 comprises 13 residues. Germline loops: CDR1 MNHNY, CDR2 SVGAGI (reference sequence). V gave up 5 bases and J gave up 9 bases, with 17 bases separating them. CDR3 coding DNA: TGTGCCAGCAGTCACACAGAGGCCGGGGGGCAGTACTTC. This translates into CASSHTEAGGQYF.

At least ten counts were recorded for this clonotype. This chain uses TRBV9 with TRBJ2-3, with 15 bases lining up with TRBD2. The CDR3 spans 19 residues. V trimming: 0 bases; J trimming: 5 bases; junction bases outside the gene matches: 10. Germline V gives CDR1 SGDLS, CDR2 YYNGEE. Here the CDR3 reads CASSVAPGPGLAGGDTQYF. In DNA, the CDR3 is TGTGCCAGCAGCGTAGCGCCCGGCCCGGGACTAGCGGGGGGAGATACGCAGTATTTT.

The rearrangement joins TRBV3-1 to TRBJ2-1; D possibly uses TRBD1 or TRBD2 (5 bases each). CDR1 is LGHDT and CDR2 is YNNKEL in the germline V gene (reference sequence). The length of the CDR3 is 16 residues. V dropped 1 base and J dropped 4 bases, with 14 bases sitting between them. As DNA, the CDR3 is TGTGCCAGCAGCCAAGGCGAGGGGCAAGGATACAATGAGCAGTTCTTC. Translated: CASSQGEGQGYNEQFF.

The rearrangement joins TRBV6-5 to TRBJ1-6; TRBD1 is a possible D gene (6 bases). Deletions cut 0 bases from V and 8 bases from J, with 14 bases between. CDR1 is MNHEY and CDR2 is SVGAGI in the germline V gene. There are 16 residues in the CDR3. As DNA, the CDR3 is TGTGCCAGCAGTTACTCGAGCAGGGGCCAACATTCACCCCTCCACTTT. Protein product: CASSYSSRGQHSPLHF.

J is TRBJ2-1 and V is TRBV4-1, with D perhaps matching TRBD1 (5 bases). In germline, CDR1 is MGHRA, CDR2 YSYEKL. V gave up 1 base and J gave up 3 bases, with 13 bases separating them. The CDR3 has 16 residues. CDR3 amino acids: CASSQVAGQGYNEQFF. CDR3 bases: TGCGCCAGCAGCCAAGTAGCCGGCCAGGGCTACAATGAGCAGTTCTTC.

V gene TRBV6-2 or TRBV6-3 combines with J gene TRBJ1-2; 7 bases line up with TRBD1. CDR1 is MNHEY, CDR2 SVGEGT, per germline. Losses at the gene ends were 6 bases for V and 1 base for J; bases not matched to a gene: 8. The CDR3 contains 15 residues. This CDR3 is CASREQGRRNYGYTF. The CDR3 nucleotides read TGTGCCAGCAGGGAACAGGGGAGACGTAACTATGGCTACACCTTC.

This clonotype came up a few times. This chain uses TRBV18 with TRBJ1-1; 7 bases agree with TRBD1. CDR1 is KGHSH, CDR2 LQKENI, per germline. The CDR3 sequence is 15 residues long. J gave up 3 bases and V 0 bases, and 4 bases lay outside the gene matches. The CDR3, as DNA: TGTGCCAGCTCACCACCGACAGGGCGGGACACTGAAGCTTTCTTT. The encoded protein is CASSPPTGRDTEAFF.

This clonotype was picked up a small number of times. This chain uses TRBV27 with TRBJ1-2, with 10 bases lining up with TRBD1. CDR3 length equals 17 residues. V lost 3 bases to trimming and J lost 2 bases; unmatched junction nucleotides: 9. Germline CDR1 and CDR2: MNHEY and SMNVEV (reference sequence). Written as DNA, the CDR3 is TGTGCCAGCAGTTTTTATCTCCCGGGACAGGGGAACTATGGCTACACCTTC. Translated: CASSFYLPGQGNYGYTF.

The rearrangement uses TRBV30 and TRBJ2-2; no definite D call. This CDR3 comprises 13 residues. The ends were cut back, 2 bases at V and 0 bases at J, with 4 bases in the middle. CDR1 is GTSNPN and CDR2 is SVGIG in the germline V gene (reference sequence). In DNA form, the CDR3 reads TGTGCCTGGAGTTCGGCGAACACCGGGGAGCTGTTTTTT. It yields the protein CAWSSANTGELFF.

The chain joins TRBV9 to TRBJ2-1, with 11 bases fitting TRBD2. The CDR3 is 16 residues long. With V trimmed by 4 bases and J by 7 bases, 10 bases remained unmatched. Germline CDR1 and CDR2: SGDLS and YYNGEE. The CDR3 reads CASSSGTSGRGNEQFF. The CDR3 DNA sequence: TGTGCCAGCAGCTCTGGGACTAGCGGTCGAGGGAATGAGCAGTTCTTC.

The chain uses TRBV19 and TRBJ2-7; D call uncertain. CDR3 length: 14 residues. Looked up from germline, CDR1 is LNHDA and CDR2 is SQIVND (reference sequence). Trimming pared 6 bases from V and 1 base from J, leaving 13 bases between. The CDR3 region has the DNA TGTGCCAGTAGCTCTATGACTGCGTCCTACGAGCAGTACTTC. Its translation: CASSSMTASYEQYF.

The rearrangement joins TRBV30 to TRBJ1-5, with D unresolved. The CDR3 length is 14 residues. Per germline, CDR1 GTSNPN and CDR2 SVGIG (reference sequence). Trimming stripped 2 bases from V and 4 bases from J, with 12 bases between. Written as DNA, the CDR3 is TGTGCCTGGAGTCCGGCGGGTTATAATCAGCCCCAGCATTTT. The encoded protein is CAWSPAGYNQPQHF.

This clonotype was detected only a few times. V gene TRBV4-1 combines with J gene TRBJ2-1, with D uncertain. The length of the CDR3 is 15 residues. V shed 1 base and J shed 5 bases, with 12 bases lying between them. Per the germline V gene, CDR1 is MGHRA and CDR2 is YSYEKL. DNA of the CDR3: TGCGCCAGCAGCCAAGTTCTCACCGCGGACAATGAGCAGTTCTTC. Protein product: CASSQVLTADNEQFF.

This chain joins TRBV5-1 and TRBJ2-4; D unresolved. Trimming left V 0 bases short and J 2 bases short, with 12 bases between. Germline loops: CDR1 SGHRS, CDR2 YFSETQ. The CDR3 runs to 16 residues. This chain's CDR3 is CASSLGGMRPKNIQYF. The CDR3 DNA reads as TGCGCCAGCAGCTTGGGTGGGATGAGGCCCAAAAACATTCAGTACTTC.

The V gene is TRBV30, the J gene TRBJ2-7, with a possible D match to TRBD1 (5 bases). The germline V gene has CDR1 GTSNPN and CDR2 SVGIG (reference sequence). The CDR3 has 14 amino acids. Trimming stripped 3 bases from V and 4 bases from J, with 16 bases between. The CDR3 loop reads CAWRADAGPYEQYF. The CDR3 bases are TGTGCCTGGAGGGCCGATGCAGGGCCTTACGAGCAGTACTTC.